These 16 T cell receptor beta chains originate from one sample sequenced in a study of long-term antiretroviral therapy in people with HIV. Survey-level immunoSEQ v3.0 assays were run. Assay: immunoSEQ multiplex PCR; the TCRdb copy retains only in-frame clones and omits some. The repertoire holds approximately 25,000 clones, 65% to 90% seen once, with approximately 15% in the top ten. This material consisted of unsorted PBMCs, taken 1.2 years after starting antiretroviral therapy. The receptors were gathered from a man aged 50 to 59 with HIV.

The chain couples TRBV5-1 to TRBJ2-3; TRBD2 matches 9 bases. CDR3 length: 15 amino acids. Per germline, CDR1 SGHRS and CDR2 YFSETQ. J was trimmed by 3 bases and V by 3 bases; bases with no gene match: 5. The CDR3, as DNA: TGCGCCAGCAGCTCTATAGCGGGGGAGACAGATACGCAGTATTTT. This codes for CASSSIAGETDTQYF.

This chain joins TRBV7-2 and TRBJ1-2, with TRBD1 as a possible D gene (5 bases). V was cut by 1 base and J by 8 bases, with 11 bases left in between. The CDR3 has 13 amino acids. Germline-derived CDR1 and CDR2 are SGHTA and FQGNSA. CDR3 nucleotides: TGTGCCAGCAGCTTAGGAGGGGCGGTGGGCTACACCTTC. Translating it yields CASSLGGAVGYTF.

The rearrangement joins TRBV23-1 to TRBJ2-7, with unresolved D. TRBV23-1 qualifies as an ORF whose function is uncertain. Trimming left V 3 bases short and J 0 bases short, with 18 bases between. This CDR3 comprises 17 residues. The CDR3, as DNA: TGCGCCAGCAGTCACCCTCTCGGTGCCATGTCCTCCTACGAGCAGTACTTC. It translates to CASSHPLGAMSSYEQYF.

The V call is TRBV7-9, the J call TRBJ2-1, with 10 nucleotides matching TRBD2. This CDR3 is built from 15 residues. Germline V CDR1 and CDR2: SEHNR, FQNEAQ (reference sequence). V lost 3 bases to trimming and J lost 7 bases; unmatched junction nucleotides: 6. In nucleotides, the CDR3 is TGTGCCAGCAGCTTTAGCGGGGGGAAATGGAATGAGCAGTTCTTC. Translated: CASSFSGGKWNEQFF.

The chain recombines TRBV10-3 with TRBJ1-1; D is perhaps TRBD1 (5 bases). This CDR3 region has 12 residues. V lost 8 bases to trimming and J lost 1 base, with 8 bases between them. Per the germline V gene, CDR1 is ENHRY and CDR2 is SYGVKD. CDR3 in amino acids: CAIGGSNTEAFF. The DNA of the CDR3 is TGTGCCATCGGGGGTTCGAACACTGAAGCTTTCTTT.

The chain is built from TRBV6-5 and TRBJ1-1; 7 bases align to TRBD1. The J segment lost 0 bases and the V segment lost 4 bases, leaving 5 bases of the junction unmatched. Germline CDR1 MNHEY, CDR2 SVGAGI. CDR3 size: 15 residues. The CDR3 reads CASSWGQWVNTEAFF. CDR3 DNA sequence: TGTGCCAGCAGTTGGGGACAGTGGGTGAACACTGAAGCTTTCTTT.

Written as DNA, the CDR3 is TGTGCCAGCAGCATAGACAGCTACGAGCAGTACTTC. It specifies CASSIDSYEQYF. The chain recombines TRBV7-9 with TRBJ2-7; a weak D match, TRBD1 (5 bases). Trimming pared 5 bases from V and 3 bases from J, leaving 8 bases between. Germline assignment: CDR1 SEHNR and CDR2 FQNEAQ (reference sequence). This CDR3 spans 12 amino acids.

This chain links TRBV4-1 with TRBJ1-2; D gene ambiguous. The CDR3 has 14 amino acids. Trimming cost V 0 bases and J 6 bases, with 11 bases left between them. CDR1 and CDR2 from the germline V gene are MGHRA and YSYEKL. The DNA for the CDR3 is TGCGCCAGCAGCCAAGATCTAGTTCCTGATGGCTACACCTTC. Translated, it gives CASSQDLVPDGYTF.

The DNA for the CDR3 is TGTGCCAGCAGCCAGATGGGGGCTTACGAGCAGTACTTC. Translated, it gives CASSQMGAYEQYF. This chain uses TRBV5-5 with TRBJ2-7; a possible D gene is TRBD1 (6 bases). There are 13 residues in the CDR3. CDR1 is SGHKS, CDR2 YYEKEE, per germline (reference sequence). The V and J ends lost 4 bases and 4 bases respectively, with 12 bases between them.

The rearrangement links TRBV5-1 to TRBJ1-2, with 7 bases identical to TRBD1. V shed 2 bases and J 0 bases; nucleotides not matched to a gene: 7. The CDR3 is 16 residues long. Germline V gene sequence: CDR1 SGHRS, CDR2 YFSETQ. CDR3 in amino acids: CASSFQGGAANYGYTF. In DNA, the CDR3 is TGCGCCAGCAGCTTCCAGGGGGGGGCAGCTAACTATGGCTACACCTTC. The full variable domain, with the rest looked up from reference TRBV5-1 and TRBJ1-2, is KAGVTQTPRYLIKTRGQQVTLSCSPISGHRSVSWYQQTPGQGLQFLFEYFSETQRNKGNFPGRFSGRQFSNSRSEMNVSTLELGDSALYLCASSFQGGAANYGYTFGSGTRLTVV.

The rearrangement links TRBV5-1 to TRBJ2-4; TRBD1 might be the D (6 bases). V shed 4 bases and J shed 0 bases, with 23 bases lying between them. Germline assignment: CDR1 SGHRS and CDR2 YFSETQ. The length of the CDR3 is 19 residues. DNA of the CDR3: TGCGCCAGCAGCGAGGAAGGTGTTGGGGGCGCGATAGCCAAAAACATTCAGTACTTC. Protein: CASSEEGVGGAIAKNIQYF.

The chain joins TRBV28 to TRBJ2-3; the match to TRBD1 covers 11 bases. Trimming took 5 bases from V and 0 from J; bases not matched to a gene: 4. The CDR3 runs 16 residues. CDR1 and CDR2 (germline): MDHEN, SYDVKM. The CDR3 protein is CASSPRTGGSTDTQYF. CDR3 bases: TGTGCCAGCAGTCCCCGGACAGGGGGCAGCACAGATACGCAGTATTTT. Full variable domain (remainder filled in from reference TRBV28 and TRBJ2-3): DVKVTQSSRYLVKRTGEKVFLECVQDMDHENMFWYRQDPGLGLRLIYFSYDVKMKEKGDIPEGYSVSREKKERFSLILESASTNQTSMYLCASSPRTGGSTDTQYFGPGTRLTVL.

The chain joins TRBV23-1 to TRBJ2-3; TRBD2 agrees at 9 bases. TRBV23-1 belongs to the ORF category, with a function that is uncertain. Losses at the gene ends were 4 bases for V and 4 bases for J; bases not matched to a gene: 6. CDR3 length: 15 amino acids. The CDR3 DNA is TGCGCCAGCAGTCTCATCCGCGGGAGGGCAGATACGCAGTATTTT. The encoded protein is CASSLIRGRADTQYF.

CDR3 sequence reads: CASSLAHPASRTDTQYF. In DNA, the CDR3 is TGTGCCAGCAGCTTAGCTCACCCGGCCAGCCGCACAGATACGCAGTATTTT. The chain carries TRBV7-8 and TRBJ2-3; the D is unclear. The CDR3 totals 17 residues. Germline assignment: CDR1 SGHVS and CDR2 FQNEAQ. V was shortened by 0 bases and J by 1 base, with 14 bases between the two germline ends.

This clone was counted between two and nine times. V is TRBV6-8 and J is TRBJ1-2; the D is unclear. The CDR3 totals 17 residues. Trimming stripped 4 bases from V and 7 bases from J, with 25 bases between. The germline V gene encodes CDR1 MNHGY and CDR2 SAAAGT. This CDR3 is CASSSRVGRSNVSGYTF. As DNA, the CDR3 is TGTGCCAGCAGTTCGAGGGTGGGCAGGTCTAATGTTAGTGGCTACACCTTC.

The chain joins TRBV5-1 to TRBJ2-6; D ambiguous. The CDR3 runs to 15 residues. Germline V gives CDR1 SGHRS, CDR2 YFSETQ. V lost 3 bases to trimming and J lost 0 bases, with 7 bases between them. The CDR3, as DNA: TGCGCCAGCAGCTCCCCGTACTCTGGGGCCAACGTCCTGACTTTC. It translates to CASSSPYSGANVLTF.